This T cell receptor (beta chain) was observed in a study of immune cell composition in non-small cell lung cancer. Study findings and constraints: It was not proven that tumour-reactive clones equal dominant tumour-associated clones.

Germline CDR1 MNHNY, CDR2 SVGAGI (reference sequence). This CDR3 comprises 15 residues. V was clipped by 6 bases and J by 4 bases, with 18 bases between them. As for this clone: Its specificity is unknown.

Clones were sequenced by immunoSEQ multiplex PCR, and TCRdb holds only the in-frame ones, with some missing. The data hold about 15,000 clones, with approximately 69% observed a single time. Source material: lung tumor tissue. The sequence was obtained from a human donor with non-small cell lung cancer. The chain employs TRBV6-6 and TRBJ1-1; a weak D match, TRBD1 (6 bases). The CDR3 DNA follows: TGTGCCAGCAGCTCCCGGAGGGGGGGGGCCACTGAAGCTTTCTTT. It is translated as CASSSRRGGATEAFF.